This passage covers 15 T cell receptor beta chains from one sample sequenced in a study of regulatory T cells in long-lasting Graves disease. The authors built TCR beta libraries using iRepertoire HTBI primers and Arm-PCR of CDR3 regions. TCRdb re-called the multiplex PCR reads through MiXCR, storing one row per CDR3 protein. The data show hundreds of thousands of distinct CDR3 sequences, with about 16% seen just once and more than 20% held by the top ten. The time point: newly diagnosed GD, antithyroid drugs for less than 3 months. The TCR library was made from RNA that had been extracted from PBMCs in TRIzol. These data also formed part of another study, on T cells in Graves' hyperthyroidism and ophthalmopathy.

The sequencing here drew on peripheral blood mononuclear cells (PBMCs), taken at new diagnosis, from a patient treated with antithyroid drugs. The receptors stem from a woman aged 35 to 60 with Graves disease.

This clonotype showed up many times. The chain is built from TRBV3-1 and TRBJ1-1; 12 bases align to TRBD1. The germline CDR1 and CDR2 sequences are LGHDT and YNNKEL (reference sequence). The V segment lost 6 bases and the J segment 7 bases; nucleotides outside the gene matches: 9. The CDR3 runs to 15 residues. This CDR3 is CASRLGGTGGGEAFF. The CDR3 DNA follows: TGTGCCAGCAGACTTGGTGGGACAGGGGGCGGTGAAGCTTTCTTT.

This clonotype was seen many times. The chain links TRBV2 to TRBJ1-5; D is perhaps TRBD1 (5 bases). Trimming shortened V by 7 bases and J by 3 bases, and 13 bases separated the two germline ends. The CDR3 loop spans 14 amino acids. Germline V gene sequence: CDR1 SNHLY, CDR2 FYNNEI. The CDR3 loop reads CASTPAGLNQPQHF. CDR3 bases: TGTGCCAGCACCCCTGCAGGGCTCAATCAGCCCCAGCATTTT.

There are many counts of this clonotype. This chain uses TRBV28 with TRBJ2-7; no clear D. This CDR3 has 11 residues. The germline gives CDR1 MDHEN, CDR2 SYDVKM. V was pared by 3 bases and J by 4 bases, with 4 bases between. CDR3 region: CASSLRYEQYF. The DNA for the CDR3 is TGTGCCAGCAGTTTGAGGTACGAGCAGTACTTC.

This chain links TRBV5-1 with TRBJ2-5; either TRBD1 or TRBD2 may supply D (5 bases each). Germline V CDR1 and CDR2: SGHRS, YFSETQ. The V and J ends lost 5 bases and 5 bases respectively, with 13 bases between them. The CDR3 totals 13 residues. This CDR3 reads CASRALGDETQYF. The CDR3, as DNA: TGCGCCAGCAGGGCCTTGGGGGACGAGACCCAGTACTTC.

This clonotype was observed a handful of times. The chain carries TRBV12-3 or TRBV12-4 and TRBJ2-5; 8 positions match TRBD2. Trimming took 4 bases from V and 4 from J; bases not matched to a gene: 8. The CDR3 totals 15 residues. In nucleotides, the CDR3 is TGTGCCAGCAGTTCGAGGACTAGCCCGGGAGAGACCCAGTACTTC. This encodes CASSSRTSPGETQYF.

The rearrangement links TRBV6-1 to TRBJ1-5; TRBD1 might be the D (5 bases). Trimming took 10 bases from V and 9 from J, leaving 13 bases between them. This CDR3 region has 11 residues. Germline CDR1 and CDR2: MNHNS and SASEGT. In nucleotides, the CDR3 is TGTGCCACTGGGGCCGTTTGGCCCCAGCATTTT. Encoded protein: CATGAVWPQHF.

Regarding this clonotype: This may come from a read error, since a much larger clone is one base off. The chain joins TRBV10-3 to TRBJ1-1, with D maybe TRBD1 (5 bases). CDR3 length: 15 amino acids. Trimming stripped 3 bases from V and 1 base from J, with 12 bases between. The germline CDR1 and CDR2 sequences are ENHRY and SYGVKD. DNA for the CDR3: TGTGCCATCAGTGACAAGGGGCAATCGAACACTGAAGCTTTCTTT. It codes for CAISDKGQSNTEAFF.

The genes are TRBV19 and TRBJ2-7; no clear D. Trimming stripped 5 bases from V and 3 bases from J, with 17 bases between. This CDR3 comprises 15 residues. The V gene's germline CDR1 is LNHDA and CDR2 SQIVND (reference sequence). The CDR3 is CASSPTAGLNYEQYF. The CDR3 DNA sequence: TGTGCCAGTAGTCCAACGGCAGGCCTGAACTACGAGCAGTACTTC. Supplemented by reference TRBV19 and TRBJ2-7, the full variable domain reads DGGITQSPKYLFRKEGQNVTLSCEQNLNHDAMYWYRQDPGQGLRLIYYSQIVNDFQKGDIAEGYSVSREKKESFPLTVTSAQKNPTAFYLCASSPTAGLNYEQYFGPGTRLTVT.

This clonotype appeared many times. This rearrangement joins TRBV27 to TRBJ1-1; no firm D call. With 0 bases removed from V and 1 base from J, the gap between germline ends came to 9 bases. CDR1 MNHEY and CDR2 SMNVEV come from the germline V gene (reference sequence). The length of the CDR3 is 15 residues. This CDR3 reads CASSLSNGKNTEAFF. CDR3 coding DNA: TGTGCCAGCAGTTTATCGAATGGCAAGAACACTGAAGCTTTCTTT.

This clonotype was observed at least ten times. This sequence joins TRBV5-1 and TRBJ2-1, with TRBD1 as a possible D gene (8 bases). Germline V gives CDR1 SGHRS, CDR2 YFSETQ. This CDR3 is 14 amino acids long. Trimming took 2 bases from V and 7 from J, leaving 13 bases between them. CDR3 DNA sequence: TGCGCCAGCAGCTTACAGGGGGGGGGTAATGAGCAGTTCTTC. This codes for CASSLQGGGNEQFF.

The V gene is TRBV6-1, the J gene TRBJ1-1; 8 positions match TRBD1. V lost 7 bases, J lost 6 bases, and 7 bases stayed unmatched. Germline V gene lookup returns CDR1 MNHNS and CDR2 SASEGT. The CDR3 has 13 amino acids. This CDR3 reads CASNAGGLPEAFF. CDR3 nucleotide sequence: TGTGCCAGCAACGCAGGGGGCCTTCCTGAAGCTTTCTTT.

This clonotype was seen at least ten times. The rearrangement links TRBV28 to TRBJ1-2, with D unresolved. V shed 3 bases and J shed 4 bases, with 12 bases lying between them. This CDR3 region has 14 residues. Per germline, CDR1 MDHEN and CDR2 SYDVKM. The CDR3 nucleotides are TGTGCCAGCAGTTTGTCGGCAGACCCCTATGGCTACACCTTC. Its translation is CASSLSADPYGYTF.

This clonotype appeared a few times. The rearrangement uses TRBV24-1 and TRBJ2-2, with D uncertain. Germline V gene data show CDR1 as KGHDR and CDR2 as SFDVKD. The CDR3 runs to 13 residues. V lost 2 bases and J lost 8, with 8 bases in between. This chain's CDR3 is CATSDSGRGELFF. For the CDR3, the DNA is TGTGCCACCAGTGATTCCGGACGGGGGGAGCTGTTTTTT.

The chain couples TRBV5-1 to TRBJ2-2; D remains ambiguous. Germline assignment: CDR1 SGHRS and CDR2 YFSETQ. Trimming removed 0 bases from V and 6 bases from J, with 12 bases in between. CDR3 length: 15 residues. CDR3 sequence (DNA): TGCGCCAGCAGCTTGGCCTCTCAACCCGCCGGGGAGCTGTTTTTT. Translating it yields CASSLASQPAGELFF.

In its sample, this clonotype was seen a few times. The chain joins TRBV5-4 to TRBJ1-2, with D possibly being TRBD1 (5 bases). The V end lost 2 bases, the J end lost 1 base, and 9 bases lay between the germline ends. This CDR3 has 14 residues. Germline values: CDR1 SGHNT, CDR2 YYREEE (reference sequence). CDR3 region: CASSFPGLNYGYTF. The CDR3 coding sequence is TGTGCCAGCAGCTTCCCGGGACTTAACTATGGCTACACCTTC.